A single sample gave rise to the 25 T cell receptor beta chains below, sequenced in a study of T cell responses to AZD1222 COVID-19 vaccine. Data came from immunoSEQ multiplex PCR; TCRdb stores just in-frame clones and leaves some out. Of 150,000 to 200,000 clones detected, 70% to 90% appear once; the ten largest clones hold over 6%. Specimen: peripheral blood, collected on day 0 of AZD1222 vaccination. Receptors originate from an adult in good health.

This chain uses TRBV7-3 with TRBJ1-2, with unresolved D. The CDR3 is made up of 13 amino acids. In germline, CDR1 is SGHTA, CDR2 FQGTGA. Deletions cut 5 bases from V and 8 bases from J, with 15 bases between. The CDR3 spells CASSPLRGSGYTF. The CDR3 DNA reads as TGTGCCAGCAGCCCCCTGCGAGGAAGCGGCTACACCTTC.

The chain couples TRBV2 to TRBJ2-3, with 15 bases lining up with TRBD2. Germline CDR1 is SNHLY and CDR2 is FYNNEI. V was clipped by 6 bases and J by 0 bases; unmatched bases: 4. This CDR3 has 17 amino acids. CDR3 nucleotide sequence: TGTGCCAGCAGGAAAGGGACTAGCGGGGGGAGCACAGATACGCAGTATTTT. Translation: CASRKGTSGGSTDTQYF.

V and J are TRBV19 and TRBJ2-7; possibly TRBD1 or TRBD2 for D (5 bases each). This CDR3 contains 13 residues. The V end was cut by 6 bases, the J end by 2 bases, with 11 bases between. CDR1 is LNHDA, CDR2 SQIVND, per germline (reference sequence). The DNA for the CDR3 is TGTGCCAGTAGCGGGGCAGCTGCCTACGAGCAGTACTTC. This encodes CASSGAAAYEQYF.

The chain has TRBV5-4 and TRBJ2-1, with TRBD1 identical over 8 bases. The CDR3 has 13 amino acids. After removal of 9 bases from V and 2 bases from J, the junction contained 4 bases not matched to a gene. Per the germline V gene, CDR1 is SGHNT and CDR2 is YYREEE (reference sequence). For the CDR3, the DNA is TGTGCCACTCAGGGGGCGGCCTACAATGAGCAGTTCTTC. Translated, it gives CATQGAAYNEQFF.

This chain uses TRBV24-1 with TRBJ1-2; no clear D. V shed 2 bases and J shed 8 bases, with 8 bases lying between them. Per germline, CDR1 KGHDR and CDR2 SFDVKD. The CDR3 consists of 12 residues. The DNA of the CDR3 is TGTGCCACCAGTGATTCCGTCGGGGGCTACACCTTC. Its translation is CATSDSVGGYTF.

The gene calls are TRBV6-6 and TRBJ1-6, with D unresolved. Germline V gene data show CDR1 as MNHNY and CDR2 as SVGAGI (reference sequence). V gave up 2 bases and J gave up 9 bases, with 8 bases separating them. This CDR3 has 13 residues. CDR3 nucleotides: TGTGCCAGCAGTTACGAACAAACTTCACCCCTCCACTTT. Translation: CASSYEQTSPLHF.

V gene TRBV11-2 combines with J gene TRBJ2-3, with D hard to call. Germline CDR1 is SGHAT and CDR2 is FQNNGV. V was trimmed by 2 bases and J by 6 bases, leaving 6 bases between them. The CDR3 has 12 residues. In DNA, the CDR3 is TGTGCCAGCAGCTTACCTAGGGATACGCAGTATTTT. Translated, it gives CASSLPRDTQYF.

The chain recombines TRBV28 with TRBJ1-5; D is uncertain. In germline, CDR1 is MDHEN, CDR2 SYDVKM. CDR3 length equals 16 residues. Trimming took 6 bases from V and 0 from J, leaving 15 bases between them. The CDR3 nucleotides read TGTGCCAGCAGCAGGTGGAGGGAGGTTAGCAATCAGCCCCAGCATTTT. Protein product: CASSRWREVSNQPQHF.

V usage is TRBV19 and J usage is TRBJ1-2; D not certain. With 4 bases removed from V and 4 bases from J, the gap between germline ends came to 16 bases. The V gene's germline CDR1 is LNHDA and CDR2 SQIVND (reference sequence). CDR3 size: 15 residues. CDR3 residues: CASSNAYRSIYGYTF. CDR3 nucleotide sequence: TGTGCCAGTAGTAATGCATATAGGTCTATCTATGGCTACACCTTC.

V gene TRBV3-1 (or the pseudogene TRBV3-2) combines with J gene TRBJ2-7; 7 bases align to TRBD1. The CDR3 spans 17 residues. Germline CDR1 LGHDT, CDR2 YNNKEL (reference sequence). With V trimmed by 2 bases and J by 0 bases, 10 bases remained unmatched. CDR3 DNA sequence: TGTGCCAGCAGCCAACCCCAGAGGGGGCGCCACTCCTACGAGCAGTACTTC. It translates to CASSQPQRGRHSYEQYF.

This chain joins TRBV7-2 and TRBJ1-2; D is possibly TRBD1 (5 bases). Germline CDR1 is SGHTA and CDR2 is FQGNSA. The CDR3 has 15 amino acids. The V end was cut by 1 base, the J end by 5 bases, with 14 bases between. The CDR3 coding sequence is TGTGCCAGCAGCTTAGGATTCGGGGGAGGGTATGGCTACACCTTC. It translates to CASSLGFGGGYGYTF.

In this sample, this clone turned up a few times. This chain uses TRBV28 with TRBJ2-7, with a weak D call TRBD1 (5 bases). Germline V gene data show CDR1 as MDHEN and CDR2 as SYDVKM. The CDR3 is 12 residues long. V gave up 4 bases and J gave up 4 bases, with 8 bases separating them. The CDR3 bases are TGTGCCAGCAGTTCGGACACATACGAGCAGTACTTC. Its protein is CASSSDTYEQYF.

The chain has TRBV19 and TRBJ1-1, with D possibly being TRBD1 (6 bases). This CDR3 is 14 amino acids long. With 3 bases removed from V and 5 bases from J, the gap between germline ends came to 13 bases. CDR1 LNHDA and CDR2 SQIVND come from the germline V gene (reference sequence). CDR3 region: CASSMRGQGTEAFF. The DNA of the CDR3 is TGTGCCAGTAGTATGAGGGGCCAGGGGACTGAAGCTTTCTTT.

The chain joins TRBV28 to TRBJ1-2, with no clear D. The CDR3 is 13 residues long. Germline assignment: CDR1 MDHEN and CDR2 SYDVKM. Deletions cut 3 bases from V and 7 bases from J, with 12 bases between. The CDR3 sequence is CASSFSGAIGYTF. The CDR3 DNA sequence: TGTGCCAGCAGTTTTTCGGGAGCTATTGGCTACACCTTC.

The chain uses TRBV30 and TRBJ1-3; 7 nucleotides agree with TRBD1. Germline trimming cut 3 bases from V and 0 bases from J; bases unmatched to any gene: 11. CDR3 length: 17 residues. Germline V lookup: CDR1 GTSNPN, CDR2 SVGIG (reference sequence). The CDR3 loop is CAWRPSGGESSGNTIYF. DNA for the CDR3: TGTGCCTGGAGACCGTCAGGGGGGGAGAGCTCTGGAAACACCATATATTTT.

The CDR3 DNA follows: TGCGCCAGCAGGACACTACCTTCCCAAGAGACCCAGTACTTC. This translates into CASRTLPSQETQYF. This chain connects TRBV5-1 to TRBJ2-5; D gene uncertain. This CDR3 is 14 amino acids long. Trimming shortened V by 5 bases and J by 1 base, and 12 bases separated the two germline ends. Germline V gene sequence: CDR1 SGHRS, CDR2 YFSETQ.

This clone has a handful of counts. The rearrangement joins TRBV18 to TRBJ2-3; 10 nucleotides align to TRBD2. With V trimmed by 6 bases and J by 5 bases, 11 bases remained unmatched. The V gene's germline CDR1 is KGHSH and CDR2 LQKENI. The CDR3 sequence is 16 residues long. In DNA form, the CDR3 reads TGTGCCAGCTCGCCGATTAGCGGGGGGCCACAAGATACGCAGTATTTT. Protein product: CASSPISGGPQDTQYF.

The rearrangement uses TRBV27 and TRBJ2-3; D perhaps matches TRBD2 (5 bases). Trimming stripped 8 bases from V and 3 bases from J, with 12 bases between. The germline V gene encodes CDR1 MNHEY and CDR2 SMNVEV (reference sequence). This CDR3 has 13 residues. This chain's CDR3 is CASRGFNTDTQYF. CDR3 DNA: TGTGCCAGCCGAGGGTTTAATACAGATACGCAGTATTTT.

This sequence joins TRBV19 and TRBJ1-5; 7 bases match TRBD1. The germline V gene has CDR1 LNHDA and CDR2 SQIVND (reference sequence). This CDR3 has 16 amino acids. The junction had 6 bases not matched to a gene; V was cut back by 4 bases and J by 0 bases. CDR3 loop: CASSRGDRYSNQPQHF. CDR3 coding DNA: TGTGCCAGTAGTAGGGGGGACAGATATAGCAATCAGCCCCAGCATTTT. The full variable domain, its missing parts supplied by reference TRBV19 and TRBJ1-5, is DGGITQSPKYLFRKEGQNVTLSCEQNLNHDAMYWYRQDPGQGLRLIYYSQIVNDFQKGDIAEGYSVSREKKESFPLTVTSAQKNPTAFYLCASSRGDRYSNQPQHFGDGTRLSIL.

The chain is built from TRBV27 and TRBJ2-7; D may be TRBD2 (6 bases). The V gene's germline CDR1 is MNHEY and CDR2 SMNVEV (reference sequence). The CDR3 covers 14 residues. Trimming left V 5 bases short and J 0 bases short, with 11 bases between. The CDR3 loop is CASSRDSYSYEQYF. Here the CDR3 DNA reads TGTGCCAGCAGTCGGGACTCCTACTCCTACGAGCAGTACTTC.

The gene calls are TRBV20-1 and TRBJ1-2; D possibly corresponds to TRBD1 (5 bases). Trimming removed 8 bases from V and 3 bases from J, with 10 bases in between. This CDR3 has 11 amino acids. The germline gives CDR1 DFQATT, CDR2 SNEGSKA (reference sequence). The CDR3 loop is CSPWGDYGYTF. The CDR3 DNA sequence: TGCAGTCCCTGGGGGGACTATGGCTACACCTTC.

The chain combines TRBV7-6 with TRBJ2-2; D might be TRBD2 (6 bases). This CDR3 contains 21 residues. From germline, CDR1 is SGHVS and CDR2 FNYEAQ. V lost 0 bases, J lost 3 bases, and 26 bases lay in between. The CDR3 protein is CASSLAGGFKDHDWDTGELFF. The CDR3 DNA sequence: TGTGCCAGCAGCTTAGCCGGGGGTTTTAAGGATCACGATTGGGACACCGGGGAGCTGTTTTTT.

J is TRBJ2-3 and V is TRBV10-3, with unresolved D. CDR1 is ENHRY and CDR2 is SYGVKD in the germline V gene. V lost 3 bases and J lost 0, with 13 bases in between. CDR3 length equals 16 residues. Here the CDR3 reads CAISEFWPSSTDTQYF. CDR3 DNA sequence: TGTGCCATCAGTGAATTTTGGCCGTCCAGCACAGATACGCAGTATTTT.

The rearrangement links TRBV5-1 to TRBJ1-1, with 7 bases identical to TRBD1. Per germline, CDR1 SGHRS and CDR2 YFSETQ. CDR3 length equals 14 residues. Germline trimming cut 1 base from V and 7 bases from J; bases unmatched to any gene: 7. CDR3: CASSLQGVENEAFF. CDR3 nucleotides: TGCGCCAGCAGCTTGCAGGGGGTCGAGAATGAAGCTTTCTTT.

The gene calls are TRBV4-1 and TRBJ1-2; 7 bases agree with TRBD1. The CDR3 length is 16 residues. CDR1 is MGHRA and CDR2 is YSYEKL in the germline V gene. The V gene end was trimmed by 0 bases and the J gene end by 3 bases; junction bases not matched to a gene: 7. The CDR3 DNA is TGCGCCAGCAGCCAAGACCGGACAGGTCGGTACTATGGCTACACCTTC. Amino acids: CASSQDRTGRYYGYTF.